The clone carrying this T cell receptor (beta chain) was observed a handful of times. TCRdb fed the RT-PCR reads into MiXCR, producing one record per CDR3 protein. The data show just under 550,000 distinct CDR3 sequences, around a quarter seen once. The data are from a study of response to subunit inactivated influenza vaccine. The CDR3 spans 14 residues. The germline CDR1 and CDR2 sequences are SGHTA and FQGNSA. V lost 3 bases, J lost 7 bases, and 8 bases stayed unmatched. These same data were also listed under a study on T cells expressing NK-cell markers. According to that study: 5'RACE template switching built TCR beta cDNA with unique molecular identifiers. Expanded clones of NKG2C+ T cells had an unclear HCMV specificity.

The sequence came from a man aged 50 to 60 who received an inactivated influenza vaccine. The gene calls are TRBV7-2 and TRBJ1-2; 7 bases are shared with TRBD1. This specimen was CD4+ T cells sorted from PBMCs, taken about 12 days after vaccination. The CDR3 nucleotides read TGTGCCAGCAGCTTTCAAGGGGGCGGGGCTGGCTACACCTTC. This encodes CASSFQGGGAGYTF.